Listed below are T cell receptor beta chains from one sample, sequenced in a study of identical twins. From the 5' RACE reads, TCRdb called clonotypes with MiXCR, one entry per CDR3 protein. The sample includes around 250,000 distinct CDR3 sequences, 9.5% to 15% of them seen just once. This same sample was also part of a study on yellow fever vaccine responses in identical twins.

Source material: memory (CD45RO+) T cells sorted from blood. The receptors shown here come from a woman in her late teens or twenties in good health. CDR3s include the opening cysteine and the closing phenylalanine or tryptophan. Each record gives: J gene, V gene, clone size, D gene, CDR3 DNA, CDR3 protein. The D gene is left open where the match is weak. A clone size is listed for some rows: how often the clone was seen (once, few, many), or a class if it is expanded.

j_call: TRBJ1-4; v_call: TRBV4-2; clone_size: few; d_call: TRBD1; cdr3_nt: TGTGCCAGCAGCCCGGGACAGCCCCATAATGAAAAACTGTTTTTT; cdr3_aa: CASSPGQPHNEKLFF
j_call: TRBJ1-4; v_call: TRBV18; clone_size: .; d_call: TRBD1; cdr3_nt: TGTGCCAGCTCGCGGGACAGAGATGAAAAACTGTTTTTT; cdr3_aa: CASSRDRDEKLFF
j_call: TRBJ1-1; v_call: TRBV18; clone_size: .; d_call: .; cdr3_nt: TGTGCCAGCTCACCGGACGTACTAGAAGCTTTCTTT; cdr3_aa: CASSPDVLEAFF
j_call: TRBJ1-1; v_call: TRBV4-1; clone_size: few; d_call: .; cdr3_nt: TGCGCCAGCAGCCAAGTCTCGGGGGCCACTGAAGCTTTCTTT; cdr3_aa: CASSQVSGATEAFF
j_call: TRBJ1-6; v_call: TRBV4-2; clone_size: .; d_call: .; cdr3_nt: TGTGCCAGCAGCCAAGGGCCAGATTCACCCCTCCACTTT; cdr3_aa: CASSQGPDSPLHF
j_call: TRBJ2-3; v_call: TRBV12-3/TRBV12-4; clone_size: .; d_call: TRBD2; cdr3_nt: TGTGCCAGCTGTTTAGCTCGGACTAGCGGCTATCTTACAGATACGCAGTATTTT; cdr3_aa: CASCLARTSGYLTDTQYF
j_call: TRBJ2-7; v_call: TRBV25-1; clone_size: many; d_call: TRBD1; cdr3_nt: TGTGCCAGCAGTGAAGGGACAGGGGACCCCTACGAGCAGTACTTC; cdr3_aa: CASSEGTGDPYEQYF
j_call: TRBJ2-7; v_call: TRBV5-1; clone_size: .; d_call: .; cdr3_nt: TGCGCCAGCAGCTTGCAGGTTGGGAGCTGGGAGCAGTACTTC; cdr3_aa: CASSLQVGSWEQYF
j_call: TRBJ2-7; v_call: TRBV20-1; clone_size: few; d_call: TRBD2; cdr3_nt: TGCAGTGCTATCAGAGCGGGAGGGCGGAACGAGCAGTACTTC; cdr3_aa: CSAIRAGGRNEQYF
j_call: TRBJ2-2; v_call: TRBV5-1; clone_size: .; d_call: TRBD2; cdr3_nt: TGCGCCAGCAGCTCCTCCGGGACTAGCGGGGGGTACGGCACCGGGGAGCTGTTTTTT; cdr3_aa: CASSSSGTSGGYGTGELFF
j_call: TRBJ2-1; v_call: TRBV28; clone_size: many; d_call: .; cdr3_nt: TGTGCCAGCAGGGGGGGAGCAGGGGGGCATGAGCAGTTCTTC; cdr3_aa: CASRGGAGGHEQFF
j_call: TRBJ1-6; v_call: TRBV9; clone_size: .; d_call: .; cdr3_nt: TGTGCCAGCAGCCCGTTTAAGGGGAATTCACCCCTCCACTTT; cdr3_aa: CASSPFKGNSPLHF
j_call: TRBJ2-5; v_call: TRBV2; clone_size: .; d_call: TRBD2; cdr3_nt: TGTGCCAGCAGTGAAGGGGGACTAGCGGGGCAAGAGACCCAGTACTTC; cdr3_aa: CASSEGGLAGQETQYF
j_call: TRBJ2-1; v_call: TRBV20-1; clone_size: .; d_call: TRBD2; cdr3_nt: TGCAGTGCTAGGGACCCGGGACTAGCGGCACCGAGCGAGCAGTTCTTC; cdr3_aa: CSARDPGLAAPSEQFF
j_call: TRBJ1-1; v_call: TRBV10-3; clone_size: few; d_call: TRBD1; cdr3_nt: TGTGCCATCAGGCGGGACAGGCTGAACACTGAAGCTTTCTTT; cdr3_aa: CAIRRDRLNTEAFF
j_call: TRBJ2-7; v_call: TRBV29-1; clone_size: .; d_call: .; cdr3_nt: TGCAGCGTTATCATTCTAGCTGGAGCCGAGCAGTACTTC; cdr3_aa: CSVIILAGAEQYF
j_call: TRBJ2-1; v_call: TRBV7-6; clone_size: .; d_call: .; cdr3_nt: TGTGCCAGCAGCTTAATGGGGGGAGACAATGAGCAGTTCTTC; cdr3_aa: CASSLMGGDNEQFF
j_call: TRBJ2-1; v_call: TRBV6-5; clone_size: few; d_call: .; cdr3_nt: TGTGCCAGCAGTTACTATCGGGAATCCCACAATGAGCAGTTCTTC; cdr3_aa: CASSYYRESHNEQFF